Below, 14 T cell receptor beta chains from the same sample are listed, as sequenced in a study of cytomegalovirus exposure and HLA in healthy donors. The PCR ran on 60 Vbeta and 13 Jbeta primers. Measured with immunoSEQ multiplex PCR; TCRdb has only the in-frame clones, and not every one. The data hold roughly 150,000 clones, with about 64% observed a single time. The specimen sequenced was PBMCs. The receptors derive from a man in his fifties or sixties in good health and CMV-seronegative.

J is TRBJ2-5 and V is TRBV20-1, with D unresolved. Germline V gene data show CDR1 as DFQATT and CDR2 as SNEGSKA (reference sequence). The CDR3 is 11 residues long. Trimming stripped 3 bases from V and 0 bases from J, with 2 bases between. This chain's CDR3 is CSASYQETQYF. The DNA of the CDR3 is TGCAGTGCTAGCTACCAAGAGACCCAGTACTTC.

In regard to this clone: The junction shows a germline mismatch at one end, possibly a read error. The chain carries TRBV5-1 and TRBJ2-7; D possibly corresponds to TRBD1 (6 bases). The CDR3 is 15 residues long. Per germline, CDR1 SGHRS and CDR2 YFSETQ. The CDR3 region has the DNA TGCGCCAGCACCTTGGGGACAACCCCAGGACACGAGCAGTACTTC. Protein sequence: CASTLGTTPGHEQYF.

In its sample, this clone was seen once. The chain has TRBV11-2 and TRBJ2-1; tentative D call: TRBD2 (6 bases). The CDR3 totals 16 residues. CDR1 is SGHAT, CDR2 FQNNGV, per germline. With 7 bases removed from V and 3 bases from J, the gap between germline ends came to 19 bases. CDR3 DNA: TGTGCCAGCACCACGGAAGGCCTAGCGTACTACAATGAGCAGTTCTTC. Protein sequence: CASTTEGLAYYNEQFF.

As DNA, the CDR3 is TGTGCCAGCTCACCGCTACGCTGGGGGGGTCCAGTATCTGGGGCCAACGTCCTGACTTTC. This sequence encodes CASSPLRWGGPVSGANVLTF. The chain is built from TRBV18 and TRBJ2-6, with 7 bases identical to TRBD2. This CDR3 is built from 20 residues. Per the germline V gene, CDR1 is KGHSH and CDR2 is LQKENI. The ends lost 3 bases at V and 1 base at J; junction bases unmatched: 15. The variable domain in full, with the rest retrieved from reference TRBV18 and TRBJ2-6, is NAGVMQNPRHLVRRRGQEARLRCSPMKGHSHVYWYRQLPEEGLKFMVYLQKENIIDESGMPKERFSAEFPKEGPSILRIQQVVRGDSAAYFCASSPLRWGGPVSGANVLTFGAGSRLTVL.

The rearrangement joins TRBV7-8 to TRBJ2-2; 7 bases line up with TRBD1. Trimming removed 5 bases from V and 0 bases from J; junction bases left unmatched: 3. The CDR3 runs to 15 residues. Germline V gives CDR1 SGHVS, CDR2 FQNEAQ. As DNA, the CDR3 is TGTGCCAGCAGCGCACAGGGGACGAACACCGGGGAGCTGTTTTTT. Its translation: CASSAQGTNTGELFF.

This clone was seen a few times. This chain links TRBV7-9 with TRBJ2-7; 11 bases are shared with TRBD2. From germline, CDR1 is SEHNR and CDR2 FQNEAQ (reference sequence). J gave up 5 bases and V 5 bases, and 8 bases lay outside the gene matches. The CDR3 sequence is 15 residues long. This CDR3 is CASSATSGRFHEQYF. CDR3 nucleotide sequence: TGTGCCAGCAGCGCTACTAGCGGGAGATTCCACGAGCAGTACTTC. The full variable domain, its missing parts supplied by reference TRBV7-9 and TRBJ2-7, is DTGVSQNPRHKITKRGQNVTFRCDPISEHNRLYWYRQTLGQGPEFLTYFQNEAQLEKSRLLSDRFSAERPKGSFSTLEIQRTEQGDSAMYLCASSATSGRFHEQYFGPGTRLTVT.

The genes are TRBV2 and TRBJ2-1, with TRBD2 identical over 10 bases. J lost 10 bases, V lost 5 bases, and 14 bases had no gene match. The CDR3 has 16 residues. Germline CDR1 and CDR2: SNHLY and FYNNEI. CDR3 protein: CASSLRLAGPHPEQFF. CDR3 in DNA: TGTGCCAGCAGTTTGCGACTAGCGGGCCCCCATCCGGAGCAGTTCTTC.

Concerning this clone: The sample has other DNA sequences that encode this CDR3 too. The rearrangement links TRBV25-1 to TRBJ2-5, with TRBD1 as a possible D gene (5 bases). V lost 7 bases to trimming and J lost 1 base, with 13 bases between them. The CDR3 length is 14 residues. Germline loops: CDR1 MGHDK, CDR2 SYGVNS. The CDR3 coding sequence is TGTGCCAGCACCTTGACAGCGATCCAAGAGACCCAGTACTTC. Translation gives CASTLTAIQETQYF.

This sequence joins TRBV27 and TRBJ2-3, with D unclear. Germline CDR1 is MNHEY and CDR2 is SMNVEV (reference sequence). The CDR3 loop spans 11 amino acids. V shed 6 bases and J shed 4 bases, with 5 bases lying between them. The CDR3 region is CASRVADTQYF. The CDR3 DNA reads as TGTGCCAGCAGGGTAGCAGATACGCAGTATTTT.

V gene TRBV19 combines with J gene TRBJ2-2; D is uncertain. With 7 bases removed from V and 0 bases from J, the gap between germline ends came to 9 bases. Germline CDR1 is LNHDA and CDR2 is SQIVND (reference sequence). The CDR3 contains 14 residues. In DNA, the CDR3 is TGTGCCAGTATTACCCCTACGAACACCGGGGAGCTGTTTTTT. Amino acids: CASITPTNTGELFF.

The gene calls are TRBV7-2 and TRBJ1-4, with D unclear. The CDR3 has 16 residues. V was shortened by 2 bases and J by 6 bases, with 16 bases between the two germline ends. Looked up from germline, CDR1 is SGHTA and CDR2 is FQGNSA. CDR3 nucleotides: TGTGCCAGCAGCTTACGTCAGCGGTCGGCGGATGAAAAACTGTTTTTT. Amino acid sequence: CASSLRQRSADEKLFF.

V is TRBV4-2 and J is TRBJ1-4, with 8 bases lining up with TRBD1. Germline trimming cut 1 base from V and 2 bases from J; bases unmatched to any gene: 15. Germline CDR1 is LGHNA and CDR2 is YNFKEQ. The CDR3 consists of 20 residues. The DNA for the CDR3 is TGTGCCAGCAGCCAAGGTCCCCAGGGCAGGGGGCGCTTGACTAATGAAAAACTGTTTTTT. It translates to CASSQGPQGRGRLTNEKLFF.

This clone is large. The chain employs TRBV19 and TRBJ2-1; TRBD2 matches at 7 bases. V was pared by 5 bases and J by 4 bases, with 8 bases of the junction left unmatched. CDR3 length equals 15 residues. CDR1 is LNHDA, CDR2 SQIVND, per germline (reference sequence). The CDR3 here is CASSSLAGGYNEQFF. As DNA, the CDR3 is TGTGCCAGTAGTTCCTTAGCGGGTGGGTACAATGAGCAGTTCTTC. Complete variable domain (other parts from reference TRBV19 and TRBJ2-1): DGGITQSPKYLFRKEGQNVTLSCEQNLNHDAMYWYRQDPGQGLRLIYYSQIVNDFQKGDIAEGYSVSREKKESFPLTVTSAQKNPTAFYLCASSSLAGGYNEQFFGPGTRLTVL.

The J gene is TRBJ2-7, the V gene TRBV7-8; a weak D match, TRBD1 (5 bases). Germline CDR1 is SGHVS and CDR2 is FQNEAQ. V was pared by 1 base and J by 2 bases, with 12 bases between. The CDR3 extends over 15 amino acids. CDR3 sequence reads: CASSLEGDRAYEQYF. In DNA, the CDR3 is TGTGCCAGCAGCTTAGAAGGCGACAGAGCCTACGAGCAGTACTTC.